This is a list of T cell receptor beta chains from one sample in a study of T cells in Graves' hyperthyroidism and ophthalmopathy. TCRdb analysed the multiplex PCR reads with MiXCR anew, one entry per CDR3 protein. The sample records roughly 250,000 distinct CDR3 sequences, about 14% being singletons. Sequencing was done on a sample of blood. These receptors were collected from a woman aged 40-49 years with Graves' hyperthyroidism that later progressed to Graves' ophthalmopathy. The conserved cysteine and the conserved F or W are not part of the CDR3 here. The order of the fields is CDR3 length, V gene, D gene, J gene, clone size, CDR3 protein. D genes are given only for firm matches. Clone size is shown for a subset of rows, as once, few, many or a class of expanded clone.

>13|TRBV4-1|TRBD1|TRBJ2-2|NA
ASRRGTGDTGELF
>14|TRBV28|TRBD1|TRBJ2-7|many
ASSLGSTGFSYEQY
>11|TRBV14|NA|TRBJ2-5|NA
ASSQDPGQTQY
>14|TRBV7-2|TRBD2|TRBJ2-7|many
ASSPTTWTSAYEQY
>11|TRBV7-9|NA|TRBJ2-2|many
ASSFWNTGELF
>12|TRBV3-1|NA|TRBJ2-3|many
ASSQDYPRAAQY
>15|TRBV27|NA|TRBJ1-1|many
ASSFRGGRGLNTEAF
>16|TRBV7-9|NA|TRBJ2-3|many
ASSRFLLGGTSTDTQY
>12|TRBV12-3/TRBV12-4|NA|TRBJ2-3|many
ASRFAQRTDTQY
>14|TRBV7-2|NA|TRBJ2-6|few
ASSARVPTGANVLT
>14|TRBV3-1|NA|TRBJ2-2|many
ASSLIDGVNTGELF
>15|TRBV4-1|TRBD1|TRBJ1-4|few
ASSQNPLDRGGEKLF
>11|TRBV6-1|TRBD2|TRBJ2-1|many
ASTASGLNEQF
>13|TRBV7-9|NA|TRBJ1-2|many
ASSLVQGIGYGYT
>11|TRBV28|NA|TRBJ1-5|many
ASISTVDQPQH
>12|TRBV20-1|NA|TRBJ2-1|NA
SANLVNRNNEQF
>13|TRBV10-3|NA|TRBJ2-3|many
AISVGGRSTDTQY
>14|TRBV6-5|TRBD2|TRBJ2-2|few
ASSYSETSLAGELF
>15|TRBV28|TRBD2|TRBJ2-3|once
ASKVKVTSGMSDTQY
>13|TRBV2|TRBD2|TRBJ2-5|NA
AGPPGLAGQETQY
>15|TRBV5-1|NA|TRBJ2-5|many
ASRPTFRAGIRETQY
>13|TRBV11-1|TRBD2|TRBJ2-7|many
ASSSGLAGAYEQY
>12|TRBV12-3/TRBV12-4|TRBD2|TRBJ2-7|many
ASSWTSGSYEQY
>13|TRBV7-3|NA|TRBJ2-1|many
ASSFTGSLYNEQF
>16|TRBV19|TRBD2|TRBJ2-7|few
ASSPTIPGLAGPYEQY
>13|TRBV2|NA|TRBJ2-1|NA
ASRPQGWSYNEQF
>13|TRBV7-8|NA|TRBJ2-5|many
ASSLVSRGRETQY
>12|TRBV4-1|TRBD1|TRBJ1-6|many
ASSQGGTGGSLH
>11|TRBV24-1|NA|TRBJ2-6|many
ATSDYGANVLT
>12|TRBV27|NA|TRBJ1-1|NA
ASSPLAEKTGAF
>11|TRBV11-2|NA|TRBJ1-1|many
ASSLLMNTEAF
>13|TRBV27|TRBD1|TRBJ1-2|many
ASSYSTGGNYGYT
>13|TRBV18|NA|TRBJ2-3|many
ASTSQGIFTDTQY
>11|TRBV7-3|NA|TRBJ2-5|many
ASSPLKGETQY
>12|TRBV9|NA|TRBJ2-7|many
ASSPRGGVYEQY
>15|TRBV30|TRBD2|TRBJ2-7|many
AWRPHSGLAGVPEQY
>14|TRBV6-1|TRBD2|TRBJ2-3|many
ASSETSGSIADTQY
>11|TRBV6-1|TRBD2|TRBJ2-7|many
ASQLAGLYEQY
>12|TRBV6-1|NA|TRBJ1-6|many
ASSTWTEASPLH
>11|TRBV28|NA|TRBJ1-6|many
ASSPGYNSPLH
>12|TRBV5-1|NA|TRBJ1-5|few
ASSLGGVDQPQH
>13|TRBV12-3/TRBV12-4|NA|TRBJ1-2|many
ASSSPVDRSYGYT
>18|TRBV19|TRBD2|TRBJ2-4|few
ASSRGLKTSGSPPKNIQY
>12|TRBV11-2|NA|TRBJ2-5|NA
ASTPPGGVETQY
>12|TRBV7-2|TRBD2|TRBJ2-7|NA
ASSEPGLADEQY
>17|TRBV28|NA|TRBJ1-5|many
ASSLHKKCRGKSNQPQH
>12|TRBV2|NA|TRBJ2-7|many
ASCPGGFSYEQY
>12|TRBV28|NA|TRBJ2-7|many
ASSRQGGSYEQY
>11|TRBV10-3|TRBD2|TRBJ2-1|many
ATGGTNYNEQF
>13|TRBV29-1|NA|TRBJ2-1|many
SVERGLPLNNEQF
>13|TRBV27|TRBD2|TRBJ2-7|many
ASSLRIAGASEQY
>12|TRBV7-8|NA|TRBJ1-1|many
ANSLQGWPTEAF
>10|TRBV2|TRBD1|TRBJ1-2|NA
ASNQGAYGYT
>16|TRBV11-2|NA|TRBJ2-2|many
ASSLGKGKEKNTGELF
>14|TRBV19|TRBD1|TRBJ2-7|NA
ASSSQTGTASYEQY
>11|TRBV28|TRBD2|TRBJ2-3|many
ASSLGGLASMY
>11|TRBV15|NA|TRBJ2-7|many
ATSRDPLGEQY
>11|TRBV12-3/TRBV12-4|NA|TRBJ1-1|many
ASSFYKNTEAF